This TCR beta chain originates from a study of T cell changes during pregnancy in multiple sclerosis. Sequencing used immunoSEQ multiplex PCR; TCRdb keeps in-frame clones, though not all of them. The sample lists more than 55,000 clones; roughly 91% were seen once. Germline CDR1 is SGHNT and CDR2 is YYREEE (reference sequence). The V end lost 1 base, the J end lost 3 bases, and 9 bases lay between the germline ends. The CDR3 is 14 residues long. The source material was peripheral blood, sampled after pregnancy. The chain combines TRBV5-4 with TRBJ2-3; possibly TRBD2 for D (5 bases). The origin of this receptor is a female donor in good health, enrolled as a control in a pregnancy study. The chain's CDR3 is CASSLRGITDTQYF. As DNA, the CDR3 is TGTGCCAGCAGCTTGCGAGGGATTACAGATACGCAGTATTTT.